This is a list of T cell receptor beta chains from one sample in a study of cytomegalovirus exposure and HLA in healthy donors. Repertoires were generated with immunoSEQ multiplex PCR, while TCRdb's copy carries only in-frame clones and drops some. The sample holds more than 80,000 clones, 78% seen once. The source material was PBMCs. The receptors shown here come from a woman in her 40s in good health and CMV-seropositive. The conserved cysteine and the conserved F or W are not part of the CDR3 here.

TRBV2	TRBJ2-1	ASLHSGQLSNEQF
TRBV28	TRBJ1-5	ASSPRQRPVRGYSNQPQH
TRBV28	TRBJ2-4	ASSSGGSVNIQY
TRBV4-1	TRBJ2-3	ASSHLLGLARSTDTQY
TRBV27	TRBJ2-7	ASSLRDSYEQY
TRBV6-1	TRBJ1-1	ASSDGTGGGWNTEAF
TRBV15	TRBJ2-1	ATAHTSPGAYNEQF
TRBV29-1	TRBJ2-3	SVVGVAGVGTDTQY
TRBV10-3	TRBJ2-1	AISESWSSGRNEQF
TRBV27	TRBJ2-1	ASSLGGRESDEQF
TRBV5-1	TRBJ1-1	ASSVDRRNTEAF
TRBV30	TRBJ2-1	AWSRDRERDNEQF
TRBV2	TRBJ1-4	ASRQGATNEKLF
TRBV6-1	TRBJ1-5	ASSEKGQEPYSNQPQH
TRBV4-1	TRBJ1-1	ASGGTGANTEAF
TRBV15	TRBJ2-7	ATSRDSAASGRLD
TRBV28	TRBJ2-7	ASRSGNPGLKGEQY
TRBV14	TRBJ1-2	ASSQSQGADGYT
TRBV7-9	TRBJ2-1	ASSLGQGNEQF
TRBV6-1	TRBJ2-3	ASSESSGVESRY
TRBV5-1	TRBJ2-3	ATQAGGPTDTQY
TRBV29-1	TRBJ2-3	SVERVRGSDTQY
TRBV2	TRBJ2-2	ASSIGTGGFGELF
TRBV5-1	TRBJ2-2	ASSRTSGFNTGELF
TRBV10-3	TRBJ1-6	AISWTGVNSPLH
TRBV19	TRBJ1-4	ASSSQRNEKLF
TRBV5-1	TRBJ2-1	ASSFGGKNGNEQF
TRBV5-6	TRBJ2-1	ASSLIVRGSSYNEQF
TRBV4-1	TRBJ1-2	ASSQEVGTKTYGYT
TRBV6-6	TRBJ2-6	ASSNAGSGANVLT
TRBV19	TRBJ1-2	ASSIRDRANYGYT
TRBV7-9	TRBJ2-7	ASSLDSFSYEQY
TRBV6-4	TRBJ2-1	ASSDFDNNEQF
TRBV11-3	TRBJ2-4	ASNHQGQNIQY
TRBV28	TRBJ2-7	ASSLSGTTYEQY
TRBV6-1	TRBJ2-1	ASSVGGVNEQF
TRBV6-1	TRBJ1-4	ASSPGQGGEKLF
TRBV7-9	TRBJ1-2	ASSLAGEGTNYGYT
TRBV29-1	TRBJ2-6	SVEKLGGSSGANVLT
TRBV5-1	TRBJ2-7	ASSLGTSSYEQY
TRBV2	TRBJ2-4	ASSEAGGRNIQY
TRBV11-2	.	ASRTSGKGGEQY
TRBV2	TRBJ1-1	ASSGEGGGTEAF
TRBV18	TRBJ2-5	ASSPLAGGPEETQY
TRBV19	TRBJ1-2	ASSPTGGYGYT
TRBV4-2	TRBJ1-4	ASSQDNGKGKLF
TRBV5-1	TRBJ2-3	ASRRAGGDTDTQY
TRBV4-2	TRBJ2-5	ASSQGGLADSSETQY
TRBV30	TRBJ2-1	AWGYYSEQF
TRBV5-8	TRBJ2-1	ASSLGRLAQLFSYNEQF
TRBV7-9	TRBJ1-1	ASSLVSVNTEAF
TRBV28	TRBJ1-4	ASSYFGQGGPTNEKLF
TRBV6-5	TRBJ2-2	ASRGVTTTGELF
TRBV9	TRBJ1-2	ASSASPRGGYGYT
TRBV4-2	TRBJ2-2	ASSQPLAGGTGELF
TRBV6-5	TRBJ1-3	ASGPGTTTGNTIY